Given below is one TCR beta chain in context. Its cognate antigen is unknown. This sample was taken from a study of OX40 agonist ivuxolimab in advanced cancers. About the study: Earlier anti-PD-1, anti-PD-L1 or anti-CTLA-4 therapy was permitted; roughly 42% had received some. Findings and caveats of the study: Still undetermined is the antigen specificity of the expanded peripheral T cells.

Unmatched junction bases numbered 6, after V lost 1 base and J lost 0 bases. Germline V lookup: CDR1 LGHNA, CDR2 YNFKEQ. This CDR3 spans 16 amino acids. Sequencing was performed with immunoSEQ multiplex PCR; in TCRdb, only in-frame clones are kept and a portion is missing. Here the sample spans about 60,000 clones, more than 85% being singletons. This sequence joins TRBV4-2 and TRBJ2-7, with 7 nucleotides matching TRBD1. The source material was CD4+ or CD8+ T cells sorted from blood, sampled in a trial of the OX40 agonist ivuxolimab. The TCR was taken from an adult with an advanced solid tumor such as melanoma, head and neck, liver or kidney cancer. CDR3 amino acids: CASSQAGQYGSYEQYF. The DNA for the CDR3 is TGTGCCAGCAGCCAAGCGGGACAGTACGGCTCCTACGAGCAGTACTTC.